The clone carrying this TCR beta chain was counted many times. Unique molecular identifiers were used to barcode this TCRbeta library. One entry per CDR3 protein, called by TCRdb with MiXCR from the PCR reads. The sample includes fewer than 120,000 distinct CDR3 sequences, 10% of them seen just once. The data were obtained in a study of T-cell reconstitution after alpha-beta-depleted transplantation in children. The CDR3 spans 14 residues. The germline gives CDR1 DFQATT, CDR2 SNEGSKA (reference sequence). V gave up 0 bases and J gave up 2 bases, with 10 bases separating them. The sequence came from a human donor who donated a stem cell graft to a child with acute lymphoblastic leukemia. The sequenced sample was PBMCs from the stem cell graft donor, obtained from the stem cell graft. The chain recombines TRBV20-1 with TRBJ2-5; perhaps TRBD2 as D (5 bases). CDR3 DNA sequence: TGCAGTGCTAGAGACCCGACTAAGCAAGAGACCCAGTACTTC. Translated, it gives CSARDPTKQETQYF.